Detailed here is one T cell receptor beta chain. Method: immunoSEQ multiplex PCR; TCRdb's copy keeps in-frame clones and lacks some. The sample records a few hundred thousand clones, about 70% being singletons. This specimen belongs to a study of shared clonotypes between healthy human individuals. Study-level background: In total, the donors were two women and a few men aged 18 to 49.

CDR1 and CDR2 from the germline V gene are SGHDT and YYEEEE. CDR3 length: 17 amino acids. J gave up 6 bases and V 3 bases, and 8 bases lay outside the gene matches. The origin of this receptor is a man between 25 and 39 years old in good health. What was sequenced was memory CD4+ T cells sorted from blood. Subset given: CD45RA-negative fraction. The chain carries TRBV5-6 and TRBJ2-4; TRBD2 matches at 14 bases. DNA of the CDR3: TGTGCCAGCAGCTCCTGGGGACTAGCGGGAGTTTTAAACATTCAGTACTTC. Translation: CASSSWGLAGVLNIQYF. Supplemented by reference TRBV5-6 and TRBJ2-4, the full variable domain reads DAGVTQSPTHLIKTRGQQVTLRCSPKSGHDTVSWYQQALGQGPQFIFQYYEEEERQRGNFPDRFSGHQFPNYSSELNVNALLLGDSALYLCASSSWGLAGVLNIQYFGAGTRLSVL.